This T cell receptor beta chain appears in the sequencing data of a study of blood T cell repertoires in COVID-19. Only in-frame clones appear in the TCRdb table, and some are missing; sequencing was by immunoSEQ multiplex PCR. Of 150,000 or so clones listed, around 85% are singletons. This CDR3 is 13 amino acids long. V lost 3 bases, J lost 3 bases, and 11 bases lay in between. Looked up from germline, CDR1 is DFQATT and CDR2 is SNEGSKA (reference sequence). Enrolled through a virtual design, the participants were between roughly 18 and 90 years of age and came from 24 US areas. This TCR derives from a woman aged 40 to 50 with acute COVID-19. Input material: PBMCs or T cells enriched from blood (not recorded which). The gene calls are TRBV20-1 and TRBJ1-1, with a tentative D call TRBD1 (5 bases). In nucleotides, the CDR3 is TGCAGTGCTAGTCCAGACAGTTACACTGAAGCTTTCTTT. Translating it yields CSASPDSYTEAFF.